The T cell receptor (beta chain) described here comes from a study of OX40 agonist ivuxolimab in advanced cancers. The overall study: An anti-OX40 (CD134) antibody with agonistic activity, ivuxolimab, was administered to patients. Findings of the study overall: Expanded clones tended on average to be more numerous among CD8+ T cells than CD4+. Both blood CD4+ and CD8+ T cells showed clonal growth by week 6 at 0.1 to 3.0 mg/kg.

Patients with autoimmune history or systemic immunosuppression were excluded. The CDR3 runs to 13 residues. Germline V lookup: CDR1 MNHNS, CDR2 SASEGT. V was shortened by 1 base and J by 7 bases, with 8 bases between the two germline ends. Libraries were prepared by immunoSEQ multiplex PCR; TCRdb keeps only in-frame clonotypes and omits some of them. The data hold 70,000 to 90,000 clones, with around 85% observed a single time. In the case of this clone: Its specificity is not known.

The chain recombines TRBV6-1 with TRBJ1-5; D is ambiguous. The receptor comes from an adult with an advanced solid tumor such as melanoma, head and neck, liver or kidney cancer. The sample in question was CD4+ or CD8+ T cells sorted from blood, obtained in a trial of the OX40 agonist ivuxolimab. In DNA form, the CDR3 reads TGTGCCAGCAGTGAAGTCTTCGGGCAGCCCCAGCATTTT. Translation: CASSEVFGQPQHF.